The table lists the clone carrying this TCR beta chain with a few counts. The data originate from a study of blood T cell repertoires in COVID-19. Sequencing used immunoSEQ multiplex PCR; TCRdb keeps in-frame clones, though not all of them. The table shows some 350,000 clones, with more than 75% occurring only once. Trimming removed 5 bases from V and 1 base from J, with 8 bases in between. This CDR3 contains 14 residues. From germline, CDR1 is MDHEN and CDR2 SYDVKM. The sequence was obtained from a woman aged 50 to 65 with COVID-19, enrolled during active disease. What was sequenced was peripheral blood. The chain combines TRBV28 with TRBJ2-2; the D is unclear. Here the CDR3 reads CASSRLRNTGELFF. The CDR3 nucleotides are TGTGCCAGCAGTCGCCTAAGGAACACCGGGGAGCTGTTTTTT.